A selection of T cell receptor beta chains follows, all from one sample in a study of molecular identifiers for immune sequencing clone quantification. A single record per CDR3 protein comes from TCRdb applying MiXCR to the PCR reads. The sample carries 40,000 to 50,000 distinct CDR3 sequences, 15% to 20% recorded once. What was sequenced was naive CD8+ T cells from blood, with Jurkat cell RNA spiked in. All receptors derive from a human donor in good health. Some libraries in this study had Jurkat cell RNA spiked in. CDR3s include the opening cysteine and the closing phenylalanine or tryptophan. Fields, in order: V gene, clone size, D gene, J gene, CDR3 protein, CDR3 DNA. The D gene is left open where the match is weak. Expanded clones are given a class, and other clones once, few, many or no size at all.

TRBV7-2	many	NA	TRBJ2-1	CASSQIGVTEQFF	TGTGCCAGCAGCCAAATCGGGGTTACTGAGCAGTTCTTC
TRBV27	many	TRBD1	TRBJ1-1	CASTGQGLSEAFF	TGTGCCAGCACCGGACAGGGGTTGTCTGAAGCTTTCTTT
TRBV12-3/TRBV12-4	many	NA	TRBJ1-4	CASSQTATNEKLFF	TGTGCCAGCAGTCAGACGGCTACTAATGAAAAACTGTTTTTT
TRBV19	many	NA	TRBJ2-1	CASSIVQGSYNEQFF	TGTGCCAGTAGTATAGTTCAGGGGTCCTACAATGAGCAGTTCTTC
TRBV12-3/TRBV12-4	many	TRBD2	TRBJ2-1	CASSSRPGLEFF	TGTGCCAGCAGCTCCAGACCGGGACTAGAGTTCTTC
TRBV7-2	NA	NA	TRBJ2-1	CASSWQGSEYNEQFF	TGTGCCAGCAGCTGGCAGGGGTCCGAGTACAATGAGCAGTTCTTC
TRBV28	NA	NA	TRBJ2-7	CASSTLGMGLSSYERYF	TGTGCCAGCAGTACCCTGGGTATGGGCCTGAGCTCCTACGAGCGGTACTTC
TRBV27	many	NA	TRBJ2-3	CASRAGRTDTQYF	TGTGCCAGCCGAGCGGGTCGCACAGATACGCAGTATTTT
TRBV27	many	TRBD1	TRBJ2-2	CASSPYSGGWTGELFF	TGTGCCAGCAGTCCTTATTCAGGGGGATGGACCGGGGAGCTGTTTTTT
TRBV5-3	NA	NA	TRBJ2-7	CASSPMGGSYEQYF	TGTGCCAGCAGCCCAATGGGGGGCTCCTACGAGCAGTACTTC
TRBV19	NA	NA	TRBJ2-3	CASSTLSGLRTDTQYF	TGTGCCAGTAGTACCCTCTCGGGTTTGCGCACAGATACGCAGTATTTT
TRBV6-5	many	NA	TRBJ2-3	CASSYSHRVGTDTQYF	TGTGCCAGCAGTTACTCCCACAGGGTTGGAACAGATACGCAGTATTTT
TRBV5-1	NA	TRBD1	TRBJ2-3	CASSFGQAGTDTQYF	TGCGCCAGCAGCTTCGGACAGGCTGGCACAGATACGCAGTATTTT
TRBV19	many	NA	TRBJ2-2	CASSITPQGHVNTGELFF	TGTGCCAGTAGTATCACGCCTCAGGGTCACGTGAACACCGGGGAGCTGTTTTTT
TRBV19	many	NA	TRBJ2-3	CASKRALSDTQYF	TGTGCCAGTAAAAGAGCGTTATCAGATACGCAGTATTTT
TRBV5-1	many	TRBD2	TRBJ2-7	CASSVPSGEQYF	TGCGCCAGCAGCGTCCCTAGCGGCGAGCAGTACTTC
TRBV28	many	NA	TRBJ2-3	CASGRDLNTQYF	TGTGCCAGCGGTAGAGACCTGAATACGCAGTATTTT
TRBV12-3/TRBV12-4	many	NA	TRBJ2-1	CASSSSRTAEQFF	TGTGCCAGCAGTTCTAGTCGGACAGCTGAGCAGTTCTTC
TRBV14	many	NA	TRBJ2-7	CASSQDISYEQYF	TGTGCCAGCAGCCAAGACATCTCCTACGAGCAGTACTTC
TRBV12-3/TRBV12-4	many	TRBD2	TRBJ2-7	CASRLAGVYEQYF	TGTGCCAGCCGACTAGCGGGAGTTTACGAGCAGTACTTC
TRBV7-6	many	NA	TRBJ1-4	CASSEGSTNEKLFF	TGTGCCAGCAGCGAAGGGTCAACTAATGAAAAACTGTTTTTT
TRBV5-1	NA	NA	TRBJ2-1	CASSLGPSSYNEQFF	TGCGCCAGCAGCCTTGGTCCGAGCTCCTACAATGAGCAGTTCTTC
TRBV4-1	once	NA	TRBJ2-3	CASSQGLALGADTQYF	TGCGCCAGCAGCCAAGGACTGGCCTTAGGTGCAGATACGCAGTATTTT
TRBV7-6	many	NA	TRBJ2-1	CASSFGGGDSYNEQFF	TGTGCCAGCAGCTTTGGGGGTGGGGACTCCTACAATGAGCAGTTCTTC
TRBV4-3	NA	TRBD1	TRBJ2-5	CASSYSGQQETQYF	TGCGCCAGCAGCTACTCGGGACAGCAAGAGACCCAGTACTTC
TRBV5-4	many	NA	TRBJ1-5	CASSSQGQGQPQHF	TGTGCCAGCAGCTCCCAGGGTCAGGGCCAGCCCCAGCATTTT
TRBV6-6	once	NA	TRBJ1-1	CASSYPDGSEAFF	TGTGCCAGCAGTTACCCCGATGGTTCTGAAGCTTTCTTT
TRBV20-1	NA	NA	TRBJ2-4	CSASGTAKNIQDF	TGCAGTGCCAGCGGGACAGCCAAAAACATTCAGGACTTC
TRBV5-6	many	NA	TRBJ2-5	CASSLRGRSETQYF	TGTGCCAGCAGCTTGCGCGGCAGATCGGAGACCCAGTACTTC
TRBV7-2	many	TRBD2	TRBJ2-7	CASSLILAGEQYF	TGTGCCAGCAGCCTGATTCTAGCGGGTGAGCAGTACTTC
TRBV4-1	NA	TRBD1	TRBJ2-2	CASGPGQGADTGELFF	TGCGCCAGCGGCCCCGGACAGGGGGCTGACACCGGGGAGCTGTTTTTT
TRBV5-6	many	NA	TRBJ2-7	CASSPWDGDYEQYF	TGTGCCAGCAGCCCCTGGGACGGAGACTACGAGCAGTACTTC
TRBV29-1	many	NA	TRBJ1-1	CSVLGGMRAEAFF	TGCAGCGTCCTAGGCGGAATGAGGGCTGAAGCTTTCTTT
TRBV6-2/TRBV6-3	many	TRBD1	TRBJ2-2	CASSRGQLYAGELFF	TGTGCCAGCAGCCGGGGACAGCTCTATGCCGGGGAGCTGTTTTTT
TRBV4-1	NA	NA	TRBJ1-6	CASSQDAGIGYSPLHF	TGCGCCAGCAGCCAAGATGCCGGGATAGGGTATTCACCCCTCCACTTT
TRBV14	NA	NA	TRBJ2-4	CASSQGPGRTTQYF	TGTGCCAGCAGCCAAGGCCCCGGGCGGACTACTCAGTACTTC
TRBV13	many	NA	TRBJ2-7	CASSLGSVAYEQYF	TGTGCCAGCAGCTTAGGGTCCGTGGCCTACGAGCAGTACTTC
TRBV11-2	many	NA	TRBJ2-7	CASSPWLGNEQYF	TGTGCCAGCAGCCCGTGGTTGGGCAACGAGCAGTACTTC
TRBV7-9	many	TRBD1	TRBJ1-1	CASSLGQGANTEAFF	TGTGCCAGCAGCTTAGGGCAGGGGGCTAACACTGAAGCTTTCTTT
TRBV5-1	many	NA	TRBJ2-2	CASSLWQSGDTGELFF	TGCGCCAGCAGCTTGTGGCAGTCCGGTGACACCGGGGAGCTGTTTTTT